One sample yielded the 3 T cell receptor beta chains listed below, sequenced in a study of identical twins. TCRdb processed the 5' RACE reads anew with MiXCR; each CDR3 protein has one entry. The profile shows a few hundred thousand distinct CDR3 sequences, roughly 10% of them singletons. The data were also submitted as part of a second study, on yellow fever vaccine responses in identical twins.

Sequencing input: CD8+ T cells sorted from blood. The receptors come from a woman aged 18-30 years in good health.

The DNA for the CDR3 is TGTGCCAGCAGCTTCCGGGGGGGGGGCGAAGCTTTCTTT. Amino acids: CASSFRGGGEAFF. The chain uses TRBV7-9 and TRBJ1-1, with a weak D call TRBD1 (6 bases). V was trimmed by 3 bases and J by 8 bases, leaving 13 bases between them. Germline V gives CDR1 SEHNR, CDR2 FQNEAQ (reference sequence). The CDR3 length is 13 residues.

V and J are TRBV5-5 and TRBJ1-4, with unresolved D. Germline values: CDR1 SGHKS, CDR2 YYEKEE (reference sequence). V lost 0 bases, J lost 8 bases, and 11 bases lay in between. The CDR3 is 14 amino acids. The CDR3 nucleotides are TGTGCCAGCAGCTTGGGGAGGGAACAGGAAAAACTGTTTTTT. Translating gives CASSLGREQEKLFF.

There are a few counts of this clonotype. The chain employs TRBV4-2 and TRBJ2-3; 14 positions match TRBD2. Unmatched junction bases numbered 6, after V lost 3 bases and J lost 4 bases. This CDR3 region has 17 residues. Germline V gene lookup returns CDR1 LGHNA and CDR2 YNFKEQ. CDR3 amino acids: CASSQMGTSGSADTQYF. CDR3 DNA: TGTGCCAGCAGCCAGATGGGGACTAGCGGGAGTGCAGATACGCAGTATTTT.